This entry features one T cell receptor beta chain sequence. This specimen belongs to a study of T cells in Graves' hyperthyroidism and ophthalmopathy. RNA transcripts were the template for amplifying TCR beta CDR3 regions. An initial round of RT-PCR targeting the TCR CDR3 relied on the HTBI primer set. TCRdb called the multiplex PCR reads again in MiXCR, with one record for every CDR3 protein. The sample records 500,000 to 800,000 distinct CDR3 sequences, approximately 42% being singletons. Germline trimming cut 6 bases from V and 4 bases from J; bases unmatched to any gene: 8. The CDR3 is 15 amino acids. The germline gives CDR1 MNHEY, CDR2 SVGAGI. Patients were excluded for uncontrolled infection, other autoimmune disease, pregnancy or lactation.

Sequenced material: peripheral blood or thyroid tissue (not recorded which). This TCR derives from an adult man with Graves' disease, either hyperthyroidism or ophthalmopathy (not recorded which). The rearrangement uses TRBV6-5 and TRBJ1-4, with 7 bases matching TRBD1. CDR3 sequence (DNA): TGTGCCAGCAGAGCTCCAGGGGGGCTTAATGAAAAACTGTTTTTT. Residues: CASRAPGGLNEKLFF.